These 23 T cell receptor beta chains were sequenced from one sample in a study of blood T cell repertoires in COVID-19. Here immunoSEQ multiplex PCR was the method, and the copy in TCRdb shows in-frame clones only, minus some. The sample has roughly 190,000 clones; around 89% are singletons. The specimen was PBMCs or T cells enriched from blood (not recorded which). The receptors were gathered from a woman in her late teens or twenties who had recovered from COVID-19.

The chain is built from TRBV3-1 (or the pseudogene TRBV3-2) and TRBJ2-1, with 11 bases fitting TRBD2. In germline, CDR1 is LGHDT, CDR2 YNNKEL (reference sequence). Trimming at V came to 4 bases and at J to 8 bases, leaving 4 bases not matched to a gene. The CDR3 runs to 14 residues. The CDR3: CASSRLAGNDEQFF. The CDR3 coding sequence is TGTGCCAGCAGCCGACTAGCGGGAAATGATGAGCAGTTCTTC.

This chain links TRBV29-1 with TRBJ2-2, with D perhaps TRBD2 (5 bases). The CDR3 runs 13 residues. The germline gives CDR1 SQVTM, CDR2 ANQGSEA. Trimming shortened V by 3 bases and J by 2 bases, and 7 bases separated the two germline ends. The CDR3: CSVDLANTGELFF. CDR3 DNA sequence: TGCAGCGTTGATCTAGCTAACACCGGGGAGCTGTTTTTT.

For the CDR3, the DNA is TGTGCCAGCAGTTTTGGGGGGAGAGACGCTTTCTTT. This codes for CASSFGGRDAFF. V usage is TRBV12-3 or TRBV12-4 and J usage is TRBJ1-1; possible D gene TRBD1, 5 bases. V lost 3 bases, J lost 11 bases, and 13 bases lay in between. CDR3 length: 12 residues.

J is TRBJ2-3 and V is TRBV24-1; TRBD2 aligns across 10 bases. This CDR3 spans 16 amino acids. V was pared by 1 base and J by 6 bases, with 6 bases of the junction left unmatched. Germline CDR1 reads KGHDR; CDR2 reads SFDVKD. The DNA of the CDR3 is TGTGCCACCAGTGATTTCCTAGCGGGAGTGTTGGATACGCAGTATTTT. Encoded protein: CATSDFLAGVLDTQYF.

V and J are TRBV28 and TRBJ1-1, with no clear D. The CDR3 has 13 amino acids. V was shortened by 4 bases and J by 1 base, with 7 bases between the two germline ends. Germline V gene data show CDR1 as MDHEN and CDR2 as SYDVKM. For the CDR3, the DNA is TGTGCCAGCAGTTCTCCAGGGAACACTGAAGCTTTCTTT. It is translated as CASSSPGNTEAFF.

This chain uses TRBV4-1 with TRBJ2-3; weak D call: TRBD1 (7 bases). The CDR3 has 17 amino acids. The V and J ends lost 0 bases and 2 bases respectively, with 15 bases between them. CDR1 is MGHRA and CDR2 is YSYEKL in the germline V gene. The CDR3 nucleotides read TGCGCCAGCAGCCAAGATCGAGCAGGGGGGTTCACAGATACGCAGTATTTT. Protein: CASSQDRAGGFTDTQYF.

The chain carries TRBV5-1 and TRBJ2-3, with TRBD2 identical over 7 bases. With 0 bases clipped from V and 2 bases from J, the junction kept 12 bases outside the gene matches. The germline CDR1 and CDR2 sequences are SGHRS and YFSETQ. CDR3 size: 18 residues. The CDR3 is CASSLEARASGHTDTQYF. In nucleotides, the CDR3 is TGCGCCAGCAGCTTGGAGGCTAGGGCTAGCGGACACACAGATACGCAGTATTTT.

The chain's CDR3 is CASSLGQRSGNTIYF. CDR3 DNA sequence: TGCGCCAGCAGCTTGGGACAGCGCTCTGGAAACACCATATATTTT. This chain joins TRBV5-1 and TRBJ1-3; a possible D gene is TRBD1 (5 bases). Trimming cost V 0 bases and J 0 bases, with 7 bases left between them. The V gene's germline CDR1 is SGHRS and CDR2 YFSETQ. The CDR3 sequence is 15 residues long.

The rearrangement links TRBV5-1 to TRBJ2-7; D gene uncertain. The germline gives CDR1 SGHRS, CDR2 YFSETQ. V was shortened by 0 bases and J by 0 bases, with 16 bases between the two germline ends. The CDR3 runs to 17 residues. The CDR3 region is CASSLGPPQASSYEQYF. The CDR3 DNA follows: TGCGCCAGCAGCTTGGGTCCCCCCCAGGCGAGCTCCTACGAGCAGTACTTC.

This clone was observed a few times. The chain combines TRBV6-5 with TRBJ2-3; TRBD1 aligns across 9 bases. V dropped 7 bases and J dropped 8; count of bases not matched to a gene: 13. The CDR3 consists of 15 residues. Germline CDR1 reads MNHEY; CDR2 reads SVGAGI. The chain's CDR3 is CASTPIGTGQGTQYF. The CDR3 nucleotides are TGTGCCAGCACCCCCATCGGGACAGGGCAAGGTACGCAGTATTTT.

This clone was seen only a few times. The gene calls are TRBV4-3 and TRBJ1-6, with 8 bases that match TRBD1. CDR3 length equals 14 residues. Germline CDR1 reads LGHNA; CDR2 reads YSLEER. Trimming removed 4 bases from V and 8 bases from J; junction bases left unmatched: 4. The CDR3 DNA sequence: TGCGCCAGCAGCCTTGACAGGGGTGATTCACCCCTCCACTTT. Protein product: CASSLDRGDSPLHF.

This clone appeared a few times. The gene calls are TRBV5-1 and TRBJ1-1; maybe TRBD1 (6 bases). The CDR3 totals 14 residues. Trimming took 0 bases from V and 4 from J, leaving 10 bases between them. CDR1 is SGHRS and CDR2 is YFSETQ in the germline V gene. This CDR3 reads CASSLATGPTEAFF. The CDR3 DNA follows: TGCGCCAGCAGCTTGGCCACAGGGCCCACTGAAGCTTTCTTT.

The chain has TRBV14 and TRBJ2-7, with TRBD2 identical over 9 bases. The germline CDR1 and CDR2 sequences are SGHDN and FVKESK. The CDR3 extends over 16 amino acids. V was clipped by 1 base and J by 2 bases; unmatched bases: 6. The CDR3 coding sequence is TGTGCCAGCAGCCAAGGACCGGGACTAGCCGCCTACGAGCAGTACTTC. Its protein product is CASSQGPGLAAYEQYF.

The rearrangement joins TRBV28 to TRBJ1-5; TRBD1 agrees at 8 bases. The V segment lost 2 bases and the J segment 0 bases; nucleotides outside the gene matches: 6. CDR3 size: 17 residues. CDR1 is MDHEN and CDR2 is SYDVKM in the germline V gene. CDR3 DNA sequence: TGTGCCAGCAGTTTACCTACAGGGGGTGATAGCAATCAGCCCCAGCATTTT. This encodes CASSLPTGGDSNQPQHF.

V is TRBV27 and J is TRBJ2-4; D is ambiguous. This CDR3 has 16 amino acids. Germline V gives CDR1 MNHEY, CDR2 SMNVEV (reference sequence). Trimming removed 4 bases from V and 0 bases from J, with 13 bases in between. The CDR3 is CASSSFLNLAKNIQYF. CDR3 DNA sequence: TGTGCCAGCAGTTCCTTTCTAAATTTAGCCAAAAACATTCAGTACTTC.

The sample holds one count of this clone. The rearrangement joins TRBV27 to TRBJ2-7, with TRBD1 matching 7 bases. The length of the CDR3 is 15 residues. J was trimmed by 2 bases and V by 5 bases; bases with no gene match: 9. The germline CDR1 and CDR2 sequences are MNHEY and SMNVEV (reference sequence). CDR3 nucleotides: TGTGCCAGCAGTGACCGGGACAGACTAACCTACGAGCAGTACTTC. It specifies CASSDRDRLTYEQYF.

V is TRBV28 and J is TRBJ2-6, with 9 positions matching TRBD1. Germline V gene lookup returns CDR1 MDHEN and CDR2 SYDVKM. The V and J ends lost 7 bases and 0 bases, in that order; junction bases with no gene match: 7. This CDR3 region has 17 residues. CDR3 sequence: CASTLQGANSGANVLTF. CDR3 bases: TGTGCCAGCACCCTACAGGGGGCCAACTCTGGGGCCAACGTCCTGACTTTC. Together with reference TRBV28 and TRBJ2-6, the CDR3 gives the full variable domain: DVKVTQSSRYLVKRTGEKVFLECVQDMDHENMFWYRQDPGLGLRLIYFSYDVKMKEKGDIPEGYSVSREKKERFSLILESASTNQTSMYLCASTLQGANSGANVLTFGAGSRLTVL.

The rearrangement uses TRBV28 and TRBJ1-2; D remains ambiguous. Germline assignment: CDR1 MDHEN and CDR2 SYDVKM. The CDR3 sequence is 11 residues long. V lost 1 base and J 8 bases, leaving 5 bases between the germline ends. This CDR3 reads CASSLFEGYTF. For the CDR3, the DNA is TGTGCCAGCAGTTTATTCGAGGGCTACACCTTC.

J is TRBJ1-6 and V is TRBV30; 7 positions agree with TRBD1. This CDR3 spans 14 amino acids. Trimming removed 0 bases from V and 8 bases from J; junction bases left unmatched: 4. Germline values: CDR1 GTSNPN, CDR2 SVGIG (reference sequence). CDR3 DNA: TGTGCCTGGAGTGTGGGGACAGAGTATTCACCCCTCCACTTT. Its protein is CAWSVGTEYSPLHF.

The rearrangement links TRBV3-1 (or the pseudogene TRBV3-2) to TRBJ1-2, with TRBD1 identical over 8 bases. This CDR3 is built from 17 residues. Trimming removed 4 bases from V and 4 bases from J; junction bases left unmatched: 14. The germline CDR1 and CDR2 sequences are LGHDT and YNNKEL (reference sequence). CDR3: CASSLGQGAGVGYGYTF. For the CDR3, the DNA is TGTGCCAGCAGCCTCGGCCAGGGGGCCGGGGTAGGCTATGGCTACACCTTC.

The rearrangement joins TRBV9 to TRBJ1-6; perhaps TRBD1 as D (6 bases). Trimming took 6 bases from V and 0 from J, leaving 10 bases between them. CDR1 is SGDLS, CDR2 YYNGEE, per germline. The CDR3 has 15 amino acids. CDR3 in amino acids: CASTTGSSYNSPLHF. CDR3 nucleotides: TGTGCCAGCACAACAGGGAGCTCCTATAATTCACCCCTCCACTTT.

The chain combines TRBV9 with TRBJ2-1; D not certain. Germline CDR1 reads SGDLS; CDR2 reads YYNGEE. CDR3 length equals 13 residues. Trimming took 0 bases from V and 8 from J, leaving 9 bases between them. CDR3 in amino acids: CASSVGPADEQFF. The CDR3 coding sequence is TGTGCCAGCAGCGTAGGCCCCGCGGATGAGCAGTTCTTC.

V usage is TRBV28 and J usage is TRBJ2-7; D is perhaps TRBD1 (6 bases). The CDR3 has 14 amino acids. Trimming left V 1 base short and J 2 bases short, with 9 bases between. Germline V gene sequence: CDR1 MDHEN, CDR2 SYDVKM. CDR3 residues: CASSLSTGPYEQYF. The CDR3 nucleotides read TGTGCCAGCAGTTTATCCACAGGGCCCTACGAGCAGTACTTC.